These 22 T cell receptor beta chains share one sample of origin, sequenced in a study of blood T cell repertoires in COVID-19. Method: immunoSEQ multiplex PCR; TCRdb's copy keeps in-frame clones and lacks some. Altogether 50,000 to 60,000 clones are present, approximately 89% being singletons, with the ten largest covering 9%. The material sequenced was peripheral blood. Receptors originate from a man older than 75 with active or convalescent COVID-19.

The V gene is TRBV5-4, the J gene TRBJ1-3, with 7 positions matching TRBD1. Germline trimming cut 1 base from V and 6 bases from J; bases unmatched to any gene: 4. The CDR3 is made up of 14 amino acids. CDR1 is SGHNT and CDR2 is YYREEE in the germline V gene (reference sequence). Here the CDR3 DNA reads TGTGCCAGCAGCTTGCAGGGACAGCTAAACACCATATATTTT. This encodes CASSLQGQLNTIYF.

This chain uses TRBV15 with TRBJ2-7; tentative D call: TRBD1 (6 bases). This CDR3 comprises 15 residues. From germline, CDR1 is LNHNV and CDR2 YYDKDF (reference sequence). The V gene lost 1 base and the J gene lost 0 bases, with 10 bases spanning the gap. CDR3 coding DNA: TGTGCCACCAGCAGAGCAGGGGCAACCTCCTACGAGCAGTACTTC. Its translation is CATSRAGATSYEQYF.

The CDR3: CASSAASGGASYNEQFF. The CDR3 DNA reads TGTGCCAGCAGCGCCGCAAGCGGGGGGGCGTCCTACAATGAGCAGTTCTTC. J is TRBJ2-1 and V is TRBV11-3; 10 bases are shared with TRBD2. Germline loops: CDR1 SGHNT, CDR2 YENEEA. This CDR3 has 17 amino acids. V dropped 5 bases and J dropped 1; count of bases not matched to a gene: 8. Variable domain in full (rest from reference TRBV11-3 and TRBJ2-1): EAGVVQSPRYKIIEKKQPVAFWCNPISGHNTLYWYLQNLGQGPELLIRYENEEAVDDSQLPKDRFSAERLKGVDSTLKIQPAELGDSAVYLCASSAASGGASYNEQFFGPGTRLTVL.

The rearrangement joins TRBV5-1 to TRBJ1-4, with 7 bases fitting TRBD1. CDR1 and CDR2 from the germline V gene are SGHRS and YFSETQ. J was trimmed by 5 bases and V by 0 bases; bases with no gene match: 7. This CDR3 has 16 amino acids. CDR3 coding DNA: TGCGCCAGCAGCTTGGGACCGACAGGGACAAATGAAAAACTGTTTTTT. This codes for CASSLGPTGTNEKLFF.

V is TRBV3-1 (or the pseudogene TRBV3-2) and J is TRBJ2-1, with TRBD2 identical over 13 bases. V was clipped by 3 bases and J by 4 bases; unmatched bases: 9. This CDR3 has 18 amino acids. Germline CDR1 LGHDT, CDR2 YNNKEL (reference sequence). CDR3 bases: TGTGCCAGCAGCCATGGACTAGCGGGAGATCTCGGGTACAATGAGCAGTTCTTC. Translating gives CASSHGLAGDLGYNEQFF.

The chain combines TRBV7-2 with TRBJ2-5, with D possibly TRBD1 on 5 matching bases. This CDR3 contains 15 residues. Germline lookup yields CDR1 SGHTA and CDR2 FQGNSA. Deletions cut 4 bases from V and 5 bases from J, with 17 bases between. The CDR3, as DNA: TGTGCCAGCAGCTCCACCCCCCAGGGTGGGGAGACCCAGTACTTC. It translates to CASSSTPQGGETQYF.

The chain recombines TRBV28 with TRBJ1-6; D may be TRBD1 (5 bases). The CDR3 consists of 17 residues. The germline CDR1 and CDR2 sequences are MDHEN and SYDVKM. V was pared by 4 bases and J by 9 bases, with 22 bases between. The CDR3 sequence is CASSSPRGRDIGSPLHF. CDR3 DNA: TGTGCCAGCAGTTCCCCCCGGGGGAGGGATATTGGTTCACCCCTCCACTTT.

V is TRBV29-1 and J is TRBJ1-2; possibly TRBD1 for D (6 bases). The germline V gene encodes CDR1 SQVTM and CDR2 ANQGSEA. The V and J ends lost 4 bases and 5 bases respectively, with 17 bases between them. CDR3 length: 14 residues. CDR3 nucleotide sequence: TGCAGCGTTGCCCAGGCAGGGGCGGCTTATGGCTACACCTTC. Translating gives CSVAQAGAAYGYTF.

This chain links TRBV9 with TRBJ1-3, with a possible D match to TRBD1 (6 bases). Germline values: CDR1 SGDLS, CDR2 YYNGEE. V was shortened by 3 bases and J by 2 bases, with 15 bases between the two germline ends. The CDR3 consists of 16 residues. This chain's CDR3 is CASSAPRGFTGNTIYF. The CDR3 DNA is TGTGCCAGCAGCGCGCCCAGGGGTTTCACTGGAAACACCATATATTTT.

This rearrangement joins TRBV5-6 to TRBJ2-5, with 7 bases lining up with TRBD2. The CDR3 totals 16 residues. CDR1 is SGHDT and CDR2 is YYEEEE in the germline V gene. V trimming: 4 bases; J trimming: 5 bases; junction bases outside the gene matches: 14. CDR3 sequence (DNA): TGTGCCAGCAGCCCCTTGCTCGCGGGAGATCGGGAGACCCAGTACTTC. Residues: CASSPLLAGDRETQYF.

This clone has a single count. V gene TRBV27 combines with J gene TRBJ2-7; unclear D gene. V lost 3 bases to trimming and J lost 0 bases, with 15 bases between them. The CDR3 extends over 16 amino acids. In germline, CDR1 is MNHEY, CDR2 SMNVEV (reference sequence). The CDR3 loop is CASSFNNLRSSYEQYF. CDR3 DNA: TGTGCCAGCAGTTTTAACAACCTGAGGAGCTCCTACGAGCAGTACTTC.

The chain recombines TRBV6-2 or TRBV6-3 with TRBJ1-5; 7 nucleotides line up with TRBD1. The germline V gene has CDR1 MNHEY and CDR2 SVGEGT. The CDR3 is 17 residues long. V lost 6 bases to trimming and J lost 0 bases; unmatched junction nucleotides: 11. CDR3 region: CASSPQGGPYSNQPQHF. The CDR3 DNA sequence: TGTGCCAGCAGCCCCCAGGGGGGACCGTATAGCAATCAGCCCCAGCATTTT.

The chain couples TRBV6-2 or TRBV6-3 to TRBJ2-5, with 9 bases fitting TRBD2. The V gene's germline CDR1 is MNHEY and CDR2 SVGEGT. Germline trimming cut 5 bases from V and 5 bases from J; bases unmatched to any gene: 18. The CDR3 spans 18 residues. The CDR3 DNA sequence: TGTGCCAGCAGTAGATCGGGACTAGCTGCGGGGCTGATCGAGACCCAGTACTTC. Translated: CASSRSGLAAGLIETQYF.

The chain carries TRBV30 and TRBJ2-3; TRBD2 matches at 11 bases. CDR3 length: 17 residues. V lost 0 bases, J lost 1 base, and 6 bases stayed unmatched. The germline V gene encodes CDR1 GTSNPN and CDR2 SVGIG (reference sequence). In DNA form, the CDR3 reads TGTGCCTGGAGTGTAAGGCGACTAGCGGGACGCACAGATACGCAGTATTTT. Translating it yields CAWSVRRLAGRTDTQYF.

V and J are TRBV28 and TRBJ2-5, with D tentatively TRBD1 (5 bases). This CDR3 region has 18 residues. Germline values: CDR1 MDHEN, CDR2 SYDVKM. Trimming cost V 5 bases and J 7 bases, with 29 bases left between them. CDR3 bases: TGTGCCAGCAGTACCCAAACCTTAGAACGCTCGATAGGGGTGACCCAGTACTTC. This codes for CASSTQTLERSIGVTQYF. Full variable domain (remainder filled in from reference TRBV28 and TRBJ2-5): DVKVTQSSRYLVKRTGEKVFLECVQDMDHENMFWYRQDPGLGLRLIYFSYDVKMKEKGDIPEGYSVSREKKERFSLILESASTNQTSMYLCASSTQTLERSIGVTQYFGPGTRLLVL.

The chain uses TRBV6-5 and TRBJ2-1, with TRBD1 matching over 9 bases. The ends lost 6 bases at V and 5 bases at J; junction bases unmatched: 2. This CDR3 comprises 13 residues. Germline V gives CDR1 MNHEY, CDR2 SVGAGI. CDR3 coding DNA: TGTGCCAGCAGCAGGACAGGGGACAATGAGCAGTTCTTC. As protein: CASSRTGDNEQFF.

This rearrangement joins TRBV7-2 to TRBJ1-2, with TRBD1 matching over 8 bases. The CDR3 is 15 amino acids. Germline V gene data show CDR1 as SGHTA and CDR2 as FQGNSA. V lost 5 bases to trimming and J lost 6 bases; unmatched junction nucleotides: 11. The CDR3, as DNA: TGTGCCAGCAGCCTCGAGGGACAGGCGATTAATGGCTACACCTTC. Translation gives CASSLEGQAINGYTF.

The gene calls are TRBV2 and TRBJ1-3, with 9 nucleotides matching TRBD1. Germline assignment: CDR1 SNHLY and CDR2 FYNNEI. V lost 6 bases and J lost 3; bases outside the gene matches: 6. There are 15 residues in the CDR3. This chain's CDR3 is CASRDRGNFGNTIYF. The CDR3 region has the DNA TGTGCCAGCAGGGACAGGGGAAACTTTGGAAACACCATATATTTT.

The rearrangement uses TRBV28 and TRBJ1-2; 8 bases match TRBD1. V trimming: 3 bases; J trimming: 4 bases; junction bases outside the gene matches: 19. From germline, CDR1 is MDHEN and CDR2 SYDVKM. This CDR3 region has 19 residues. The chain's CDR3 is CASSFPTLGDRTTIYGYTF. Written as DNA, the CDR3 is TGTGCCAGCAGTTTCCCCACTCTCGGGGACAGGACTACTATCTATGGCTACACCTTC.

This clone has just a few counts. The V call is TRBV7-2, the J call TRBJ2-7; the match to TRBD2 covers 8 bases. V was clipped by 5 bases and J by 7 bases; unmatched bases: 10. Per the germline V gene, CDR1 is SGHTA and CDR2 is FQGNSA. This CDR3 is built from 14 residues. The DNA for the CDR3 is TGTGCCAGCAGCCCTCTAGCGGGTGGGGTAGAGCAGTACTTC. This gives the protein CASSPLAGGVEQYF.

This chain connects TRBV28 to TRBJ2-7; unclear D gene. There are 20 residues in the CDR3. V lost 2 bases to trimming and J lost 3 bases, with 29 bases between them. In germline, CDR1 is MDHEN, CDR2 SYDVKM. In nucleotides, the CDR3 is TGTGCCAGCAGTTTAGGCCGAAATCTCGATCCTAAACGACTTTACTACGAGCAGTACTTC. This codes for CASSLGRNLDPKRLYYEQYF. The complete variable domain, with remaining parts taken from reference TRBV28 and TRBJ2-7, reads DVKVTQSSRYLVKRTGEKVFLECVQDMDHENMFWYRQDPGLGLRLIYFSYDVKMKEKGDIPEGYSVSREKKERFSLILESASTNQTSMYLCASSLGRNLDPKRLYYEQYFGPGTRLTVT.

This CDR3 is CASSYRTGPSYEQYF. The DNA for the CDR3 is TGTGCCAGCAGTTACCGAACAGGGCCCTCCTACGAGCAGTACTTC. The chain carries TRBV28 and TRBJ2-7, with D possibly matching TRBD1 (6 bases). V dropped 4 bases and J dropped 0 bases, with 13 bases sitting between them. The CDR3 is 15 amino acids. CDR1 and CDR2 from the germline V gene are MDHEN and SYDVKM.